This TCR beta chain comes out of a study of blood T cell repertoires in COVID-19. Measured with immunoSEQ multiplex PCR; TCRdb has only the in-frame clones, and not every one. The sample contains about 68,000 clones, approximately 85% of which appear only once. Trimming removed 3 bases from V and 8 bases from J, with 14 bases in between. Germline loops: CDR1 MGHRA, CDR2 YSYEKL. CDR3 length equals 15 residues. The V gene is TRBV4-1, the J gene TRBJ1-6; tentative D call: TRBD1 (6 bases). The TCR originated in a man aged 45-60 years with acute or convalescent COVID-19. Sequences were obtained from peripheral blood. CDR3 nucleotide sequence: TGCGCCAGCAGCCATCAACAGGGTGAGGATTCACCCCTCCACTTT. It is translated as CASSHQQGEDSPLHF.